Presented here are 29 T cell receptor beta chains from one specimen sequenced in a study of cytomegalovirus exposure and HLA in healthy donors. Researchers ran the PCR with 60 Vbeta and 13 Jbeta primers. Profiling relied on immunoSEQ multiplex PCR, and the TCRdb table lists in-frame clones only, not all of them. Found here are approximately 160,000 clones, roughly 79% of them singletons; the top ten hold approximately 7%. The source material was PBMCs. The receptors stem from a woman aged 40 to 50 in good health and CMV-seropositive.

The chain couples TRBV7-2 to TRBJ1-2; 8 bases fit TRBD1. This CDR3 contains 15 residues. From germline, CDR1 is SGHTA and CDR2 FQGNSA. Trimming cost V 0 bases and J 3 bases; bases outside gene matches: 3. The CDR3 DNA is TGTGCCAGCAGCTTAGCCGTGACAGGGGACTATGGCTACACCTTC. Translating gives CASSLAVTGDYGYTF. Using reference TRBV7-2 and TRBJ1-2 for the parts outside the CDR3, the full variable domain is GAGVSQSPSNKVTEKGKDVELRCDPISGHTALYWYRQSLGQGLEFLIYFQGNSAPDKSGLPSDRFSAERTGGSVSTLTIQRTQQEDSAVYLCASSLAVTGDYGYTFGSGTRLTVV.

This chain's CDR3 is CASRPDRGPYGYTF. The CDR3 DNA is TGTGCCAGCAGACCCGACAGGGGACCCTATGGCTACACCTTC. V and J are TRBV5-4 and TRBJ1-2; 8 bases agree with TRBD1. CDR3 size: 14 residues. V was pared by 5 bases and J by 4 bases, with 7 bases of the junction left unmatched. Germline V gives CDR1 SGHNT, CDR2 YYREEE (reference sequence). Full variable domain (missing parts from reference TRBV5-4 and TRBJ1-2): ETGVTQSPTHLIKTRGQQVTLRCSSQSGHNTVSWYQQALGQGPQFIFQYYREEENGRGNFPPRFSGLQFPNYSSELNVNALELDDSALYLCASRPDRGPYGYTFGSGTRLTVV.

The genes are TRBV19 and TRBJ1-2; D may be TRBD1 (5 bases). This CDR3 contains 13 residues. Germline CDR1 is LNHDA and CDR2 is SQIVND (reference sequence). V was trimmed by 8 bases and J by 8 bases, leaving 18 bases between them. The CDR3 nucleotides are TGTGCCAGTGGAGACAGACCCAAGTTCGGCTACACCTTC. This encodes CASGDRPKFGYTF.

The genes are TRBV6-6 and TRBJ1-4; D call uncertain. V shed 8 bases and J shed 7 bases, with 20 bases lying between them. The CDR3 consists of 15 residues. Germline assignment: CDR1 MNHNY and CDR2 SVGAGI (reference sequence). CDR3 amino acids: CASQSGVQEGEKLFF. CDR3 nucleotide sequence: TGTGCCAGCCAAAGCGGGGTGCAGGAAGGTGAAAAACTGTTTTTT.

The chain is built from TRBV29-1 and TRBJ1-1; possibly TRBD1 for D (6 bases). CDR1 is SQVTM, CDR2 ANQGSEA, per germline. Trimming cost V 1 base and J 1 base, with 13 bases left between them. The CDR3 contains 15 residues. The CDR3 bases are TGCAGCGTTGAAGTTGGGGGGGCTGCGAACACTGAAGCTTTCTTT. This sequence encodes CSVEVGGAANTEAFF.

V and J are TRBV6-6 and TRBJ1-2; tentatively, D is TRBD1 (5 bases). CDR1 is MNHNY and CDR2 is SVGAGI in the germline V gene (reference sequence). V was cut by 6 bases and J by 8 bases, with 19 bases left in between. The CDR3 covers 14 residues. The CDR3, as DNA: TGTGCCAGCAGACCCCGTGGGGGGGGACGGGGCTACACCTTC. Protein sequence: CASRPRGGGRGYTF.

This sequence joins TRBV19 and TRBJ2-5; 9 nucleotides match TRBD1. CDR3 length: 15 amino acids. Germline V gene sequence: CDR1 LNHDA, CDR2 SQIVND (reference sequence). With V trimmed by 4 bases and J by 1 base, 4 bases remained unmatched. The CDR3 sequence is CASSTADRGQETQYF. The CDR3 region has the DNA TGTGCCAGTAGTACGGCGGACAGGGGCCAAGAGACCCAGTACTTC. Complete variable domain (other parts from reference TRBV19 and TRBJ2-5): DGGITQSPKYLFRKEGQNVTLSCEQNLNHDAMYWYRQDPGQGLRLIYYSQIVNDFQKGDIAEGYSVSREKKESFPLTVTSAQKNPTAFYLCASSTADRGQETQYFGPGTRLLVL.

The chain is built from TRBV5-1 and TRBJ2-1; D not resolved. Per the germline V gene, CDR1 is SGHRS and CDR2 is YFSETQ. Trimming took off 4 bases at V and 6 bases at J, with 11 bases between the two ends. The CDR3 covers 13 residues. The CDR3 reads CASSPTRGNEQFF. CDR3 in DNA: TGCGCCAGCAGCCCCACCCGAGGCAATGAGCAGTTCTTC.

This clone occurred once. The chain uses TRBV28 and TRBJ2-5; TRBD2 is a possible D gene (6 bases). The CDR3 consists of 13 residues. Germline CDR1 MDHEN, CDR2 SYDVKM. Trimming shortened V by 5 bases and J by 2 bases, and 9 bases separated the two germline ends. As DNA, the CDR3 is TGTGCCAGCAGTGCCCTAGCGCAAGAGACCCAGTACTTC. Translation: CASSALAQETQYF.

Only one count was recorded for this clone. The chain combines TRBV18 with TRBJ2-5, with 8 bases fitting TRBD2. The CDR3 runs to 17 residues. V trimming: 3 bases; J trimming: 3 bases; junction bases outside the gene matches: 12. The germline CDR1 and CDR2 sequences are KGHSH and LQKENI. CDR3 protein: CASSPERGGRPEETQYF. The DNA for the CDR3 is TGTGCCAGCTCACCGGAACGGGGGGGCCGGCCGGAAGAGACCCAGTACTTC.

The chain uses TRBV7-9 and TRBJ1-5; D may be TRBD1 (5 bases). The length of the CDR3 is 16 residues. Trimming removed 4 bases at V and 0 bases at J, with 13 bases between. Looked up from germline, CDR1 is SEHNR and CDR2 is FQNEAQ (reference sequence). The DNA of the CDR3 is TGTGCCAGCAGCTCCGAGGGGACTTATAGCAATCAGCCCCAGCATTTT. Protein sequence: CASSSEGTYSNQPQHF. Drawing the rest from reference TRBV7-9 and TRBJ1-5, the complete variable domain is DTGVSQNPRHKITKRGQNVTFRCDPISEHNRLYWYRQTLGQGPEFLTYFQNEAQLEKSRLLSDRFSAERPKGSFSTLEIQRTEQGDSAMYLCASSSEGTYSNQPQHFGDGTRLSIL.

The chain is built from TRBV7-3 and TRBJ1-3; D is unclear. V was shortened by 4 bases and J by 1 base, with 11 bases between the two germline ends. Germline assignment: CDR1 SGHTA and CDR2 FQGTGA. There are 15 residues in the CDR3. CDR3 in DNA: TGTGCCAGCAGCTCCTCGCCACAATCTGGAAACACCATATATTTT. Translating it yields CASSSSPQSGNTIYF.

This chain joins TRBV2 and TRBJ1-2; possible D gene TRBD1, 6 bases. This CDR3 has 15 amino acids. Germline V gene sequence: CDR1 SNHLY, CDR2 FYNNEI. Trimming left V 6 bases short and J 3 bases short, with 17 bases between. The CDR3 DNA reads as TGTGCCAGCAGAATCGGGGGGACAAGCGACTATGGCTACACCTTC. Protein product: CASRIGGTSDYGYTF.

This clone was counted a few times. The chain carries TRBV25-1 and TRBJ2-5, with TRBD1 as a possible D gene (6 bases). The V gene lost 4 bases and the J gene lost 4 bases, with 10 bases spanning the gap. The germline CDR1 and CDR2 sequences are MGHDK and SYGVNS. This CDR3 has 13 amino acids. CDR3 protein: CASSAGTRETQYF. CDR3 in DNA: TGTGCCAGCAGTGCAGGGACAAGAGAGACCCAGTACTTC.

V and J are TRBV6-5 and TRBJ2-2, with 9 nucleotides matching TRBD1. CDR3 length: 14 amino acids. Losses at the gene ends were 9 bases for V and 7 bases for J; bases not matched to a gene: 9. Germline V gene lookup returns CDR1 MNHEY and CDR2 SVGAGI. CDR3 loop: CASKPGTGFGELFF. CDR3 nucleotide sequence: TGTGCCAGTAAACCCGGGACAGGGTTCGGGGAGCTGTTTTTT.

A few counts support this clone. V is TRBV7-2 and J is TRBJ2-7; 7 positions match TRBD2. Per the germline V gene, CDR1 is SGHTA and CDR2 is FQGNSA. After removal of 3 bases from V and 1 base from J, the junction contained 3 bases not matched to a gene. The CDR3 extends over 14 amino acids. The CDR3: CASSFGGGSYEQYF. In DNA, the CDR3 is TGTGCCAGCAGCTTTGGCGGGGGATCCTACGAGCAGTACTTC.

There are a few counts of this clone. The chain is built from TRBV4-1 and TRBJ1-1; D might be TRBD1 (5 bases). Per germline, CDR1 MGHRA and CDR2 YSYEKL. The CDR3 sequence is 15 residues long. The V and J ends lost 5 bases and 10 bases respectively, with 23 bases between them. The CDR3 sequence: CASSGRLREGGGAFF. The CDR3 coding sequence is TGCGCCAGCAGCGGAAGGCTGAGGGAGGGTGGGGGAGCTTTCTTT.

This clone was detected a few times. This CDR3 is CASSLFGTQRTYEQYF. The CDR3 nucleotides read TGTGCCAGCAGCTTATTTGGGACACAGCGTACTTACGAGCAGTACTTC. The rearrangement uses TRBV7-8 and TRBJ2-7, with a possible D match to TRBD1 (6 bases). Germline V gives CDR1 SGHVS, CDR2 FQNEAQ. V lost 2 bases and J lost 4, with 18 bases in between. The CDR3 contains 16 residues. The variable domain in full, completed from reference TRBV7-8 and TRBJ2-7, reads GAGVSQSPRYKVAKRGQDVALRCDPISGHVSLFWYQQALGQGPEFLTYFQNEAQLDKSGLPSDRFFAERPEGSVSTLKIQRTQQEDSAVYLCASSLFGTQRTYEQYFGPGTRLTVT.

The chain employs TRBV30 and TRBJ1-2; weak D call: TRBD1 (6 bases). This CDR3 is built from 14 residues. V shed 5 bases and J shed 2 bases, with 15 bases lying between them. The germline V gene encodes CDR1 GTSNPN and CDR2 SVGIG (reference sequence). CDR3: CAWERTAKNYGYTF. The DNA of the CDR3 is TGTGCCTGGGAGCGGACAGCGAAAAACTATGGCTACACCTTC.

The chain combines TRBV5-4 with TRBJ1-3; D may be TRBD1 (5 bases). The CDR3 runs to 17 residues. V lost 0 bases and J lost 0, with 13 bases in between. Looked up from germline, CDR1 is SGHNT and CDR2 is YYREEE (reference sequence). The CDR3 region has the DNA TGTGCCAGCAGCTTGGCCAGGCAGGGCCGCTCTGGAAACACCATATATTTT. Translated: CASSLARQGRSGNTIYF.

This clone was seen just once. V gene TRBV6-5 combines with J gene TRBJ1-1; the D gene is possibly TRBD1 (5 bases). From germline, CDR1 is MNHEY and CDR2 SVGAGI. V was cut by 7 bases and J by 11 bases, with 20 bases left in between. The length of the CDR3 is 13 residues. The CDR3 region is CASTQNGGNTAFF. Written as DNA, the CDR3 is TGTGCCAGCACCCAAAACGGGGGGAACACGGCTTTCTTT.

Regarding this clone: The junction does not match germline at one end; this may be a read error. The chain links TRBV7-7 to TRBJ2-3; perhaps TRBD2 as D (5 bases). The CDR3 extends over 14 amino acids. CDR1 and CDR2 from the germline V gene are SSHAT and FNYEAQ (reference sequence). Here the CDR3 reads CASSTGWNTDTQYF. DNA for the CDR3: TGTGCTAGCAGCACGGGGTGGAATACGGATACGCAGTATTTT.

The chain is built from TRBV7-3 and TRBJ2-3, with D hard to call. The germline V gene has CDR1 SGHTA and CDR2 FQGTGA. Trimming removed 3 bases at V and 0 bases at J, with 10 bases between. The CDR3 extends over 15 amino acids. CDR3 nucleotides: TGTGCCAGCAGCTTTCAAGGAGCTAGCACAGATACGCAGTATTTT. It encodes CASSFQGASTDTQYF. The full variable domain, rest sourced from reference TRBV7-3 and TRBJ2-3, is GAGVSQTPSNKVTEKGKYVELRCDPISGHTALYWYRQSLGQGPEFLIYFQGTGAADDSGLPNDRFFAVRPEGSVSTLKIQRTERGDSAVYLCASSFQGASTDTQYFGPGTRLTVL.

The chain recombines TRBV6-6 with TRBJ2-2; D ambiguous. This CDR3 has 13 amino acids. Between the trimmed V and J ends, which lost 6 bases and 5 bases, there was a span of 10 bases. Germline V CDR1 and CDR2: MNHNY, SVGAGI (reference sequence). This CDR3 is CASRSQVTGELFF. The CDR3 region has the DNA TGTGCCAGCAGATCGCAGGTTACCGGGGAGCTGTTTTTT.

The CDR3 spells CASSFGGPNSPLHF. CDR3 in DNA: TGTGCCAGCAGTTTCGGGGGGCCTAATTCACCCCTCCACTTT. The chain couples TRBV28 to TRBJ1-6; possible D gene TRBD1, 6 bases. Germline V gene sequence: CDR1 MDHEN, CDR2 SYDVKM. This CDR3 has 14 amino acids. The ends were cut back, 3 bases at V and 6 bases at J, with 9 bases in the middle.

The chain combines TRBV10-1 with TRBJ2-5; D possibly corresponds to TRBD2 (5 bases). TRBJ2-7 explains the end of the DNA better; the J call may be wrong. Germline V gives CDR1 WNHNN, CDR2 SYGVQD (reference sequence). The CDR3 has 12 amino acids. In nucleotides, the CDR3 is TGCGCCAGCACGGGGTCAACCTACGAGCAGTACTTC. It translates to CASTGSTYEQYF.

This chain uses TRBV27 with TRBJ2-5, with D perhaps matching TRBD2 (6 bases). The CDR3 contains 15 residues. Germline V gene sequence: CDR1 MNHEY, CDR2 SMNVEV (reference sequence). The V and J ends lost 1 base and 0 bases respectively, with 9 bases between them. CDR3 DNA: TGTGCCAGCAGTTTATTTCGGGGGAACCAAGAGACCCAGTACTTC. Amino acids: CASSLFRGNQETQYF.

Here the CDR3 reads CASSQNYWDRSYEQYF. In nucleotides, the CDR3 is TGTGCCAGCAGTCAAAACTATTGGGACAGGTCCTACGAGCAGTACTTC. The V gene is TRBV5-6, the J gene TRBJ2-7, with TRBD1 identical over 8 bases. The CDR3 loop spans 16 amino acids. The trim removed 5 bases at V and 1 base at J, leaving 11 bases unmatched. Germline values: CDR1 SGHDT, CDR2 YYEEEE.

This clone was detected only once. The V gene is TRBV5-1, the J gene TRBJ2-1; possibly TRBD2 for D (6 bases). The CDR3 totals 15 residues. Germline V lookup: CDR1 SGHRS, CDR2 YFSETQ. Trimming cost V 0 bases and J 5 bases, with 12 bases left between them. The DNA for the CDR3 is TGCGCCAGCAGCTTGGTGGGGGGACTTAACAATGAGCAGTTCTTC. Protein: CASSLVGGLNNEQFF.